The next 11 T cell receptor beta chains were all read from a single sample in a study of OX40 agonist ivuxolimab in advanced cancers. The data were produced by immunoSEQ multiplex PCR, yet TCRdb's version contains in-frame clones alone and is incomplete. Of about 58,000 clones in the sample, more than 80% are singletons; the top ten hold approximately 2%. The specimen was CD4+ or CD8+ T cells sorted from blood, collected in a trial of the OX40 agonist ivuxolimab. The receptors here all came from an adult with an advanced solid tumor such as melanoma, head and neck, liver or kidney cancer.

The rearrangement uses TRBV19 and TRBJ2-3; D gene ambiguous. V dropped 4 bases and J dropped 4 bases, with 12 bases sitting between them. The CDR3 is 14 residues long. Germline V gene lookup returns CDR1 LNHDA and CDR2 SQIVND (reference sequence). The CDR3 loop is CASSNPGYADTQYF. The CDR3 DNA reads TGTGCCAGTAGTAACCCCGGGTATGCAGATACGCAGTATTTT.

This clone was detected only once. The CDR3 loop is CASSPSGQGIEQFF. CDR3 DNA sequence: TGTGCCAGCAGCCCATCGGGACAGGGGATCGAGCAGTTCTTC. The chain couples TRBV7-3 to TRBJ2-1; 10 bases fit TRBD1. This CDR3 region has 14 residues. Germline V gene sequence: CDR1 SGHTA, CDR2 FQGTGA. V was pared by 5 bases and J by 10 bases, with 8 bases of the junction left unmatched.

Concerning this clone itself: Other DNA sequences within the sample encode an identical CDR3. The chain joins TRBV30 to TRBJ2-4, with 8 bases identical to TRBD2. The junction had 1 base not matched to a gene; V was cut back by 0 bases and J by 6 bases. Per the germline V gene, CDR1 is GTSNPN and CDR2 is SVGIG (reference sequence). The CDR3 covers 13 residues. In DNA, the CDR3 is TGTGCCTGGAGTGTGAGCGGGAGAAACATTCAGTACTTC. Protein sequence: CAWSVSGRNIQYF. Together with reference TRBV30 and TRBJ2-4, the CDR3 gives the full variable domain: SQTIHQWPATLVQPVGSPLSLECTVEGTSNPNLYWYRQAAGRGLQLLFYSVGIGQISSEVPQNLSASRPQDRQFILSSKKLLLSDSGFYLCAWSVSGRNIQYFGAGTRLSVL.

The chain carries TRBV6-5 and TRBJ2-1, with TRBD2 as a possible D gene (5 bases). V was pared by 2 bases and J by 8 bases, with 19 bases between. Germline CDR1 is MNHEY and CDR2 is SVGAGI. The CDR3 covers 16 residues. CDR3 loop: CASSYLAGFLYHEQFF. In DNA form, the CDR3 reads TGTGCCAGCAGTTACCTCGCGGGTTTTCTGTACCATGAGCAGTTCTTC.

The gene calls are TRBV2 and TRBJ2-5; D call uncertain. The DNA end is a closer match to TRBJ2-7, so the J assignment may be wrong. In germline, CDR1 is SNHLY, CDR2 FYNNEI. CDR3 length: 14 residues. The CDR3: CASSTGPTTPEQYF. The CDR3 DNA sequence: TGTGCCAGCAGTACCGGGCCAACCACCCCCGAGCAGTACTTC.

CDR3 DNA sequence: TGTGCCAGCAGCCTTAATCCGCAGTATTTT. As protein: CASSLNPQYF. This chain joins TRBV2 and TRBJ2-3; D not resolved. Looked up from germline, CDR1 is SNHLY and CDR2 is FYNNEI. The CDR3 extends over 10 amino acids. Deletions cut 6 bases from V and 10 bases from J, with 8 bases between.

The genes are TRBV6-1 and TRBJ2-7; perhaps D is TRBD1 or TRBD2 (5 bases each). The CDR3 is 15 residues long. Trimming left V 4 bases short and J 3 bases short, with 16 bases between. CDR1 and CDR2 from the germline V gene are MNHNS and SASEGT. The CDR3 DNA sequence: TGTGCCAGCAGTGTCGCCGGGGCCCCGCTCTACGAGCAGTACTTC. Translating it yields CASSVAGAPLYEQYF.

CDR3 loop: CASSEGPGRSKNIQYF. CDR3 nucleotides: TGTGCCAGCAGTGAAGGGCCAGGGAGGTCCAAAAACATTCAGTACTTC. The chain carries TRBV2 and TRBJ2-4; TRBD2 is a possible D gene (6 bases). There are 16 residues in the CDR3. Germline V gene data show CDR1 as SNHLY and CDR2 as FYNNEI. Trimming took 1 base from V and 2 from J, leaving 12 bases between them.

The chain recombines TRBV5-1 with TRBJ2-1; D gene uncertain. This CDR3 contains 16 residues. The germline V gene encodes CDR1 SGHRS and CDR2 YFSETQ. V dropped 0 bases and J dropped 0 bases, with 10 bases sitting between them. The CDR3 spells CASSLVGLGSYNEQFF. In DNA form, the CDR3 reads TGCGCCAGCAGCTTGGTAGGCCTCGGCTCCTACAATGAGCAGTTCTTC.

The genes are TRBV5-6 and TRBJ1-1; D unclear. Germline V lookup: CDR1 SGHDT, CDR2 YYEEEE. The V gene lost 0 bases and the J gene lost 1 base, with 4 bases spanning the gap. The CDR3 contains 13 residues. Written as DNA, the CDR3 is TGTGCCAGCAGCTTGGCCGGGAACACTGAAGCTTTCTTT. Translated, it gives CASSLAGNTEAFF.

J is TRBJ1-1 and V is TRBV30; TRBD1 matches 7 bases. V gave up 0 bases and J gave up 6 bases; unmatched junction bases: 7. CDR1 is GTSNPN and CDR2 is SVGIG in the germline V gene (reference sequence). The CDR3 runs to 14 residues. CDR3 nucleotides: TGTGCCTGGAGTGTCCCCCACAGGGGCGCTGAAGCTTTCTTT. This sequence encodes CAWSVPHRGAEAFF.